These 19 T cell receptor beta chains were sequenced from one sample in a study of CD8 T cells in Susac syndrome. Random hexamers were used to reverse transcribe the RNA input (0.5 to 1 ug). TCRdb redid the calling of the immunoSEQ multiplex PCR reads with MiXCR, one entry per CDR3 protein. This table holds 150,000 to 200,000 distinct CDR3 sequences, 90% to 95% found once. Sample: CD4+ T cells from PBMCs. The receptor source for this set is a human donor in good health.

The chain has TRBV12-3 or TRBV12-4 and TRBJ2-2; tentative D call: TRBD1 (6 bases). V lost 3 bases and J lost 5, with 7 bases in between. The length of the CDR3 is 13 residues. The CDR3 reads CASSFRGTGELFF. The CDR3 DNA reads TGTGCCAGCAGTTTTAGGGGGACCGGGGAGCTGTTTTTT.

The J gene is TRBJ2-7, the V gene TRBV20-1; D is unresolved. Trimming took 3 bases from V and 2 from J, leaving 5 bases between them. The germline V gene encodes CDR1 DFQATT and CDR2 SNEGSKA (reference sequence). CDR3 length equals 11 residues. CDR3 in DNA: TGCAGTGCTAGCGAGACCTACGAGCAGTACTTC. This codes for CSASETYEQYF.

The chain combines TRBV25-1 with TRBJ1-3, with no clear D. The germline V gene has CDR1 MGHDK and CDR2 SYGVNS. CDR3 length: 14 residues. V lost 6 bases and J 0 bases, leaving 9 bases between the germline ends. The CDR3 DNA follows: TGTGCCAGCAGGGACGATCGCTCTGGAAACACCATATATTTT. It yields the protein CASRDDRSGNTIYF.

The genes are TRBV5-1 and TRBJ1-1, with D perhaps TRBD1 (6 bases). The CDR3 sequence is 19 residues long. Germline CDR1 and CDR2: SGHRS and YFSETQ. Trimming left V 6 bases short and J 0 bases short, with 27 bases between. In DNA, the CDR3 is TGCGCCAGCACCAGGGGTGAGGGAATAGGTGGGGCGTTGAACACTGAAGCTTTCTTT. Its translation is CASTRGEGIGGALNTEAFF.

This chain connects TRBV9 to TRBJ2-7, with 7 nucleotides matching TRBD1. V lost 0 bases, J lost 5 bases, and 2 bases stayed unmatched. Germline values: CDR1 SGDLS, CDR2 YYNGEE. The CDR3 runs 13 residues. CDR3 sequence: CASSVDRGHEQYF. DNA for the CDR3: TGTGCCAGCAGCGTAGACAGGGGCCACGAGCAGTACTTC.

The rearrangement links TRBV3-1 to TRBJ1-2; D is unclear. V was cut by 2 bases and J by 2 bases, with 9 bases left in between. This CDR3 has 14 amino acids. Germline V gene data show CDR1 as LGHDT and CDR2 as YNNKEL (reference sequence). CDR3 DNA sequence: TGTGCCAGCAGCCAATCGCGCAACAACTATGGCTACACCTTC. Amino acid sequence: CASSQSRNNYGYTF.

This rearrangement joins TRBV7-8 to TRBJ1-1; possible D gene TRBD1, 5 bases. This CDR3 contains 14 residues. Germline CDR1 reads SGHVS; CDR2 reads FQNEAQ. Trimming shortened V by 5 bases and J by 5 bases, and 15 bases separated the two germline ends. DNA for the CDR3: TGTGCCAGCAGCCCTGTGGCAGGGAGGACTGAAGCTTTCTTT. Residues: CASSPVAGRTEAFF.

The rearrangement uses TRBV12-3 or TRBV12-4 and TRBJ1-5; 11 bases are shared with TRBD1. The CDR3 sequence is 15 residues long. V shed 6 bases, J shed 1 base, and the junction held 2 bases outside the gene matches. The CDR3 region is CASRDRGLSNQPQHF. The DNA of the CDR3 is TGTGCCAGCAGGGACAGGGGGCTAAGCAATCAGCCCCAGCATTTT.

The chain recombines TRBV5-4 with TRBJ2-1, with D maybe TRBD1 (6 bases). CDR3 length: 14 residues. The germline V and J ends were trimmed by 3 bases and 10 bases, with 17 bases remaining between them. The germline gives CDR1 SGHNT, CDR2 YYREEE (reference sequence). Here the CDR3 reads CASSSIQGSGEQFF. CDR3 DNA sequence: TGTGCCAGCAGCTCGATACAGGGTTCGGGGGAGCAGTTCTTC. Combining the CDR3 with reference TRBV5-4 and TRBJ2-1 gives the whole variable domain ETGVTQSPTHLIKTRGQQVTLRCSSQSGHNTVSWYQQALGQGPQFIFQYYREEENGRGNFPPRFSGLQFPNYSSELNVNALELDDSALYLCASSSIQGSGEQFFGPGTRLTVL.

This clonotype was found once. The V call is TRBV6-5, the J call TRBJ2-1; 8 nucleotides align to TRBD1. Trimming cost V 6 bases and J 7 bases; bases outside gene matches: 17. The CDR3 runs to 17 residues. The germline V gene encodes CDR1 MNHEY and CDR2 SVGAGI. The CDR3 sequence: CASRLHGTGGLANEQFF. CDR3 DNA: TGTGCCAGCAGGTTACACGGTACAGGGGGTTTAGCAAATGAGCAGTTCTTC.

The chain joins TRBV12-3 or TRBV12-4 to TRBJ1-2; weak D call: TRBD1 (5 bases). Between the trimmed V and J ends, which lost 4 bases and 5 bases, there was a span of 17 bases. The CDR3 spans 15 residues. The CDR3 sequence: CASSSVGRAVYGYTF. The CDR3 bases are TGTGCCAGCAGTTCGGTCGGCAGGGCTGTTTATGGCTACACCTTC.

The chain uses TRBV7-2 and TRBJ2-2, with D unclear. This CDR3 region has 13 residues. V was trimmed by 5 bases and J by 4 bases, leaving 8 bases between them. Germline lookup yields CDR1 SGHTA and CDR2 FQGNSA. CDR3 nucleotide sequence: TGTGCCAGCAGCCCCCGCTTCACCGGGGAGCTGTTTTTT. It specifies CASSPRFTGELFF.

This clonotype has more than one count but fewer than ten. The chain has TRBV29-1 and TRBJ2-7; TRBD1 might be the D (6 bases). The length of the CDR3 is 13 residues. Trimming shortened V by 4 bases and J by 5 bases, and 15 bases separated the two germline ends. Germline CDR1 reads SQVTM; CDR2 reads ANQGSEA. CDR3 in amino acids: CSVGARGLDEQYF. The CDR3 DNA is TGCAGCGTTGGGGCCAGGGGATTAGACGAGCAGTACTTC.

This clonotype was seen a single time. The gene calls are TRBV7-9 and TRBJ2-7; TRBD1 agrees at 9 bases. Germline CDR1 and CDR2: SEHNR and FQNEAQ (reference sequence). J lost 3 bases, V lost 4 bases, and 4 bases had no gene match. The CDR3 runs 14 residues. The CDR3 DNA sequence: TGTGCCAGCAGCTCCGGGACAGGGAACTACGAGCAGTACTTC. This sequence encodes CASSSGTGNYEQYF.

This chain connects TRBV12-3 or TRBV12-4 to TRBJ1-1; 7 nucleotides align to TRBD1. Losses at the gene ends were 6 bases for V and 4 bases for J; bases not matched to a gene: 5. There are 13 residues in the CDR3. The CDR3 DNA follows: TGTGCCAGCAGATCGACAGGGAGCACTGAAGCTTTCTTT. This gives the protein CASRSTGSTEAFF.

V usage is TRBV12-3 or TRBV12-4 and J usage is TRBJ2-2; 11 bases map to TRBD2. This CDR3 spans 17 amino acids. Trimming took 3 bases from V and 7 from J; bases not matched to a gene: 10. CDR3 sequence (DNA): TGTGCCAGCAGTTTCACCCTAGCGGGGGGCCCCGGCGGGGAGCTGTTTTTT. It specifies CASSFTLAGGPGGELFF.

This clonotype was detected only a few times. The chain carries TRBV7-3 and TRBJ2-7; D not resolved. The CDR3 length is 12 residues. The ends were cut back, 1 base at V and 6 bases at J, with 7 bases in the middle. Germline values: CDR1 SGHTA, CDR2 FQGTGA. The CDR3 bases are TGTGCCAGCAGCTTAAGTGGCGGCGAGCAGTACTTC. This codes for CASSLSGGEQYF.

The gene calls are TRBV3-1 and TRBJ1-1; 10 nucleotides align to TRBD1. Trimming at V came to 2 bases and at J to 5 bases, leaving 5 bases not matched to a gene. This CDR3 contains 15 residues. Germline V CDR1 and CDR2: LGHDT, YNNKEL (reference sequence). The CDR3 sequence: CASSQRGTGETEAFF. The CDR3 coding sequence is TGTGCCAGCAGCCAACGCGGGACAGGGGAGACTGAAGCTTTCTTT.

V usage is TRBV5-1 and J usage is TRBJ1-1; 7 bases fit TRBD1. The J segment lost 0 bases and the V segment lost 2 bases, leaving 7 bases of the junction unmatched. The CDR3 length is 16 residues. Germline values: CDR1 SGHRS, CDR2 YFSETQ. The CDR3 coding sequence is TGCGCCAGCAGCTTCCCCGCAGGGGGGATGAACACTGAAGCTTTCTTT. Protein sequence: CASSFPAGGMNTEAFF.